This TCR beta chain derives from a study of blood T cell repertoires in COVID-19. Enrolled through a virtual design, the participants were between about 18 and 100 years of age and came from about two dozen US areas. Assignment of participants to cohorts was predicated upon participant-reported clinical history. The CDR3 contains 16 residues. Trimming shortened V by 0 bases and J by 5 bases, and 11 bases separated the two germline ends. CDR1 is LGHNA, CDR2 YSLEER, per germline. The protocol was immunoSEQ multiplex PCR, while the TCRdb copy is restricted to in-frame clones and leaves out a portion. The table has 200,000 to 250,000 clones, under 90% seen once.

The chain uses TRBV4-3 and TRBJ1-6; the D gene is possibly TRBD1 (5 bases). The sample was PBMCs or T cells enriched from blood (not recorded which). The receptor comes from a man aged 55 to 70 who had recovered from COVID-19. The CDR3 spells CASSQDPRGNNSPLHF. The CDR3 DNA sequence: TGCGCCAGCAGCCAAGATCCCCGGGGGAATAATTCACCCCTCCACTTT.